The sample holds a few counts of the clone carrying this T cell receptor beta chain. The antigen is not known. The sample comes from a study of human T cells and chemical hapten exposure. Overall study results and limits: Patch test score showed a positive correlation with PT1 expanded TCR counts.

Each CDR3 protein is one row after TCRdb ran MiXCR on the RACE reads. This sample has fewer than 100,000 distinct CDR3 sequences; around 11% occur once, and the top ten carry 2.1%. Looked up from germline, CDR1 is MDHEN and CDR2 is SYDVKM. The CDR3 has 14 amino acids. V dropped 4 bases and J dropped 1 base, with 7 bases sitting between them. The time point: patch test 1, 2 weeks after DPC sensitization. The treatment is: therapeutic diphenylcyclopropenone sensitization with weekly scalp DPC. The template was total RNA from unfractionated whole blood. This rearrangement joins TRBV28 to TRBJ2-2, with TRBD2 as a possible D gene (6 bases). This specimen consisted of whole blood, obtained in connection with sensitization to the hapten diphenylcyclopropenone (DPC). This receptor was obtained from a woman aged 35 to 49 with alopecia areata. Some clones in this sample may be carry-over from other donors' samples. The CDR3 loop is CASSSGGNTGELFF. CDR3 DNA: TGTGCCAGCAGTTCCGGGGGGAACACCGGGGAGCTGTTTTTT.